Detailed here is one TCR beta chain. The antigen remains unidentified. This entry belongs to a study of post-analysis software for immune sequencing data. Study-wide points: Strong co-clustering by F measure was seen for same-batch samples. In patients, a few TRBV segments were more frequent than in controls, with TRBV5-6, TRBV5-1 and TRBV20-1 among them. There was significantly lower normalized Chao1 diversity in multiple sclerosis patients than in controls.

CDR3 length: 13 residues. With 7 bases removed from V and 9 bases from J, the gap between germline ends came to 19 bases. The germline gives CDR1 DFQATT, CDR2 SNEGSKA (reference sequence). Incorporated into the TCR beta cDNA libraries were unique molecular identifiers, which served to reduce PCR and sequencing biases. The T cell input of about 0.9 to 10 million gave a few hundred thousand cDNA molecules. TCRdb called the PCR reads again in MiXCR, with one record for every CDR3 protein. This table has 700,000 to 900,000 distinct CDR3 sequences, roughly 50% appearing once. Sequencing input: blood. V and J are TRBV20-1 and TRBJ2-1; D is ambiguous. This sequence originates from a girl between 10 and 17 years old with multiple sclerosis. Written as DNA, the CDR3 is TGCAGTGTCCCGCACGACTCCCACAGTGAGCAGTTCTTC. Translation gives CSVPHDSHSEQFF.